This TCR beta chain originates from a study of beta chain features in type 1 diabetes. General study points: Shortening of TCRB CDR3s, moderate but significant, appeared in all four CD4+ subsets of Type 1 diabetes patients.

The authors reverse transcribed all of the isolated RNA, so sequencing captured expressed TCRB transcripts. The table came from immunoSEQ multiplex PCR; TCRdb's copy has only in-frame clones and leaves some out. The profile shows hundreds of thousands of clones, more than 13% of them singletons. V was cut by 4 bases and J by 1 base, with 10 bases left in between. The CDR3 length is 14 residues. CDR1 is MGHDK and CDR2 is SYGVNS in the germline V gene. A note on this clone: What it recognizes is unknown.

V and J are TRBV25-1 and TRBJ1-2; D not resolved. The receptor was derived from a man aged 18 to 29 with type 1 diabetes. Sequencing was done on a sample of naive CD4+ T cells from blood. In DNA, the CDR3 is TGTGCCAGCAGTGGACTCCGGCTTAACTATGGCTACACCTTC. Translated, it gives CASSGLRLNYGYTF.